This is a list of T cell receptor beta chains from one sample in a study of regulatory and conventional T cells in RAG deficiency. TCRdb keeps only in-frame clones here, not all; method: immunoSEQ multiplex PCR. This sample has approximately 7,000 clones; under 95% occur once, and the top ten carry 1.4% to 1.5%. These same records also appear under a second study, on regulatory T cells.

Specimen: CD127- CD25+ CD4+ Tregs sorted from blood. The receptors shown here come from a human donor in good health. Each CDR3 is given with its conserved first and last residue. The order of the fields is J gene, D gene, clone size, V gene, CDR3 length, CDR3 protein, CDR3 DNA. A D gene is named only where the DNA matches it firmly. A row's size may be missing; if present it is once, few, many or a size class.

J: TRBJ1-1; D: TRBD1; size: -; V: TRBV10-3; length: 13; CDR3: CAITRQGGTEAFF; DNA: TGTGCCATCACTCGACAGGGCGGCACTGAAGCTTTCTTT
J: TRBJ2-2; D: -; size: -; V: TRBV2; length: 15; CDR3: CASSGVRGYTGELFF; DNA: TGTGCCAGCAGTGGGGTCCGGGGGTACACCGGGGAGCTGTTTTTT
J: TRBJ1-1; D: -; size: -; V: TRBV5-4; length: 14; CDR3: CASSWATMNTEAFF; DNA: TGTGCCAGCAGCTGGGCTACCATGAACACTGAAGCTTTCTTT
J: TRBJ2-2; D: TRBD2; size: once; V: TRBV27; length: 17; CDR3: CASSRQAGPQNTGELFF; DNA: TGTGCCAGCAGTCGACAAGCGGGGCCCCAGAACACCGGGGAGCTGTTTTTT
J: TRBJ2-5; D: TRBD2; size: -; V: TRBV7-9; length: 16; CDR3: CASSLGPAGAQETQYF; DNA: TGTGCCAGCAGCTTAGGTCCAGCGGGGGCCCAAGAGACCCAGTACTTC
J: TRBJ1-6; D: -; size: -; V: TRBV5-1; length: 16; CDR3: CASSLDRSSYNSPLHF; DNA: TGCGCCAGCAGCCTAGACAGAAGCTCCTATAATTCACCCCTCCACTTT
J: TRBJ2-1; D: -; size: -; V: TRBV19; length: 15; CDR3: CASSIRRARYNEQFF; DNA: TGTGCCAGTAGTATCCGCAGGGCGCGCTACAATGAGCAGTTCTTC
J: TRBJ1-2; D: -; size: -; V: TRBV2; length: 13; CDR3: CASSEVGSYGYTF; DNA: TGTGCCAGCAGTGAAGTGGGGAGCTATGGCTACACCTTC
J: TRBJ2-2; D: -; size: -; V: TRBV9; length: 17; CDR3: CASSVDPVVARDGELFF; DNA: TGTGCCAGCAGCGTAGACCCCGTAGTAGCGAGGGACGGGGAGCTGTTTTTT
J: TRBJ2-3; D: TRBD2; size: -; V: TRBV5-6; length: 14; CDR3: CASSPGGRADTQYF; DNA: TGTGCCAGCAGCCCTGGGGGGAGGGCAGATACGCAGTATTTT
J: TRBJ2-5; D: -; size: -; V: TRBV7-2; length: 14; CDR3: CASSFVASVETQYF; DNA: TGTGCCAGCAGCTTCGTCGCTAGTGTGGAGACCCAGTACTTC
J: TRBJ1-3; D: TRBD1; size: -; V: TRBV19; length: 15; CDR3: CATAPGQGAGNTIYF; DNA: TGTGCCACCGCGCCGGGACAGGGGGCTGGAAACACCATATATTTT
J: TRBJ2-2; D: -; size: -; V: TRBV19; length: 15; CDR3: CASRDWGGHTGELFF; DNA: TGTGCCAGTAGGGATTGGGGGGGGCATACCGGGGAGCTGTTTTTT
J: TRBJ2-2; D: TRBD1; size: -; V: TRBV7-2; length: 15; CDR3: CASSSRTGPDGELFF; DNA: TGTGCCAGCAGCTCTCGGACAGGGCCCGACGGGGAGCTGTTTTTT
J: TRBJ1-2; D: TRBD1; size: -; V: TRBV10-3; length: 12; CDR3: CAIGTGGYGYTF; DNA: TGTGCCATCGGCACAGGGGGCTATGGCTACACCTTC
J: TRBJ1-1; D: TRBD1; size: -; V: TRBV7-3; length: 13; CDR3: CASSVTGGTEAFF; DNA: TGTGCCAGCAGCGTGACAGGGGGCACTGAAGCTTTCTTT
J: TRBJ2-5; D: TRBD2; size: -; V: TRBV7-3; length: 15; CDR3: CASSSLAGGIGTQYF; DNA: TGTGCCAGCAGCTCCCTAGCGGGGGGTATAGGGACCCAGTACTTC